The next 4 T cell receptor beta chains were all read from a single sample in a study of tumor-infiltrating lymphocytes in localized non-small cell lung cancer. The table came from immunoSEQ multiplex PCR; TCRdb's copy has only in-frame clones and leaves some out. The sample has some 2,900 clones, around 40% seen once; the top ten hold approximately 20%. Sequencing input: uninvolved lung tissue not adjacent to the tumor. The receptors come from a human donor with non-small cell lung cancer.

The V and J genes are TRBV27 and TRBJ2-7, with D perhaps matching TRBD2 (6 bases). Trimming pared 4 bases from V and 2 bases from J, leaving 12 bases between. This CDR3 is 14 amino acids long. In germline, CDR1 is MNHEY, CDR2 SMNVEV (reference sequence). Written as DNA, the CDR3 is TGTGCCAGCAGTTATATGGGACTCCCCTACGAGCAGTACTTC. It is translated as CASSYMGLPYEQYF.

V is TRBV6-1 and J is TRBJ1-3; D ambiguous. Germline CDR1 MNHNS, CDR2 SASEGT. CDR3 length equals 12 residues. V lost 3 bases and J lost 7, with 7 bases in between. The DNA of the CDR3 is TGTGCCAGCAGTGAGGTTCTGAACACCATATATTTT. Residues: CASSEVLNTIYF.

This clone was counted a few times. The V and J genes are TRBV6-5 and TRBJ1-1; D is undetermined. Germline CDR1 reads MNHEY; CDR2 reads SVGAGI. The CDR3 runs to 11 residues. The V end lost 8 bases, the J end lost 4 bases, and 8 bases lay between the germline ends. CDR3 amino acids: CASGSGTEAFF. Here the CDR3 DNA reads TGTGCCAGCGGATCGGGCACTGAAGCTTTCTTT.

V is TRBV23-1 and J is TRBJ2-2, with TRBD2 matching 10 bases. TRBV23-1 is labeled an ORF, and its function is uncertain. V was clipped by 10 bases and J by 1 base; unmatched bases: 3. The CDR3 contains 14 residues. CDR3 protein: CATIAGGNTGELFF. CDR3 DNA: TGCGCCACCATAGCGGGAGGGAACACCGGGGAGCTGTTTTTT.